This is a list of T cell receptor beta chains from one sample in a study of blood T cells in healthy people across ages. In TCRdb, the 5' RACE reads were re-called with MiXCR into one record per CDR3 protein. The sample carries about 830,000 distinct CDR3 sequences, roughly 60% recorded once. Sequencing input: blood. The receptors stem from a man aged 30 to 45 in good health. CDR3s include the opening cysteine and the closing phenylalanine or tryptophan. D genes are given only for firm matches. Some rows mark clone size as missing; the rest say once, few, many or name a class of expanded clone.

-,TRBV6-2/TRBV6-3,TRBD1,TRBJ2-7,TGTGCCAGCAGACTACAGGGGGCAGATGAGCAGTACTTC,CASRLQGADEQYF
-,TRBV20-1,TRBD1,TRBJ1-2,TGCAGTGCTAGAGATATCAGGGGGGCGGACTTCTATGGCTACACCTTC,CSARDIRGADFYGYTF
-,TRBV6-2/TRBV6-3,TRBD1,TRBJ2-6,TGTGCCAGCAGTTACTCGAGAGCGAGGGGACAGGTGAGCTCTGGGGCCAACGTCCTGACTTTC,CASSYSRARGQVSSGANVLTF
-,TRBV6-5,-,TRBJ2-1,TGTGCCAGCGCGGTAGCCTCCCTCTCCTACAATGAGCAGTTCTTC,CASAVASLSYNEQFF
-,TRBV6-1,-,TRBJ2-7,TGTGCCAGCAGCTCTAGACTTGCCGGGACTGGCCTACCCTACGAGCAGTACTTC,CASSSRLAGTGLPYEQYF
-,TRBV12-3/TRBV12-4,-,TRBJ2-7,TGTGCCAGCTCCGCCGAAGCGGGCCCCTCCTACGAGCAGTACTTC,CASSAEAGPSYEQYF
-,TRBV20-1,-,TRBJ1-2,TGCAGTGCTAGAGATCCGGCAGGGGCCAACTATGGCTACACCTTC,CSARDPAGANYGYTF
once,TRBV7-3,TRBD1,TRBJ2-1,TGTGCCAGCAGCTTCAACAGGGACAGCAACAATGAGCAGTTCTTC,CASSFNRDSNNEQFF
-,TRBV7-2,-,TRBJ1-5,TGTGCCAGCAGCTTAGATTGGGGGAGGGGGAGCAATCAGCCCCAGCATTTT,CASSLDWGRGSNQPQHF
-,TRBV7-6,-,TRBJ2-7,TGTGCCAGCAGCTTAGGATCGTGGGACGAGCAGTACTTC,CASSLGSWDEQYF
once,TRBV7-8,-,TRBJ2-5,TGTGCCAGCACAGGAGGGGTAACCCAAGAGACCCAGTACTTC,CASTGGVTQETQYF
-,TRBV7-3,-,TRBJ2-3,TGTGCCAGCAGCTTAAGGGCGGGGAAGGGGGCAGCAGATACGCAGTATTTT,CASSLRAGKGAADTQYF
-,TRBV25-1,TRBD1,TRBJ1-1,TGTGCCAGCGGAGGACAGGGGATGGGTCACACTGAAGCTTTCTTT,CASGGQGMGHTEAFF
few,TRBV11-1,-,TRBJ2-7,TGTGCCAGCAGCACCGGGACTCCCGAGCAGTACTTC,CASSTGTPEQYF
-,TRBV12-3/TRBV12-4,-,TRBJ2-7,TGTGCCAGCAGCTCCGGGGCTGAGCAGTACTTC,CASSSGAEQYF
-,TRBV27,TRBD2,TRBJ2-3,TGTGCCAGCAGTTTATGGGCAGCGGGGGGAATCACAGATACGCAGTATTTT,CASSLWAAGGITDTQYF
-,TRBV3-1,-,TRBJ2-6,TGTGCCAGCAGCCATTCTGGAGGGGCCAACGTCCTGACTTTC,CASSHSGGANVLTF
-,TRBV11-2,-,TRBJ2-5,TGTGCCAGCAGCCCGATAGCGTACCAAGAGACCCAGTACTTC,CASSPIAYQETQYF
-,TRBV7-2,TRBD1,TRBJ1-5,TGTGCCAGCAGCTTATGGGGACAGGGTGATCAGCCCCAGCATTTT,CASSLWGQGDQPQHF
-,TRBV7-8,-,TRBJ2-1,TGTGCCAGCATTCGTATAGAGGGTAGCTCCTACAATGAGCAGTTCTTC,CASIRIEGSSYNEQFF
-,TRBV7-3,-,TRBJ2-3,TGTGCCAGCAGCTTAGGTATTGGACCAAGCACAGATACGCAGTATTTT,CASSLGIGPSTDTQYF
-,TRBV5-1,TRBD1,TRBJ2-1,TGCGCCAGCCGAGACGGGACAGGGCCCTACAATGAGCAGTTCTTC,CASRDGTGPYNEQFF
few,TRBV4-3,TRBD1,TRBJ1-2,TGCGCCAGCAGCCTTGACAGGGGACCCTATGGCTACACCTTC,CASSLDRGPYGYTF
few,TRBV20-1,-,TRBJ2-7,TGCAGTGCTAGTGGGGTAGATAGAACCTACGAGCAGTACTTC,CSASGVDRTYEQYF
few,TRBV6-2/TRBV6-3,-,TRBJ1-5,TGTGCCAGCAGCCCGAGAGCCCAGCCCCAGCATTTT,CASSPRAQPQHF
once,TRBV7-8,TRBD1,TRBJ1-5,TGTGCCAGCAGCTTAGTACGACAGGGGCCGCCCCAGCATTTT,CASSLVRQGPPQHF
-,TRBV4-2,-,TRBJ1-2,TGTGCCAGCAGCCAAGTTGAAACGGGTGGCTACACCTTC,CASSQVETGGYTF
-,TRBV14,-,TRBJ1-2,TGTGCCAGCAGCCAAGATGTCAATAGTTACACCTTC,CASSQDVNSYTF
few,TRBV12-3/TRBV12-4,-,TRBJ1-5,TGTGCCAGCGGTCCAGGCCGGTCTAGCAATCAGCCCCAGCATTTT,CASGPGRSSNQPQHF
-,TRBV4-2,-,TRBJ2-7,TGTGCCAGCAGCCAAGCGGACGGGGCAAACTACGAGCAGTACTTC,CASSQADGANYEQYF
-,TRBV28,TRBD1,TRBJ2-7,TGTGCCAGCAGTACGAGAGGGGGCGTGATGGCCGACGAGCAGTACTTC,CASSTRGGVMADEQYF
-,TRBV28,TRBD1,TRBJ2-7,TGTGCCAGCAGGAAGAGACAGGGGGCCCACGAGCAGTACTTC,CASRKRQGAHEQYF
-,TRBV6-1,-,TRBJ2-3,TGTGCCAGCAGTGCCCAACCCCCTAGCACAGATACGCAGTATTTT,CASSAQPPSTDTQYF
-,TRBV7-2,-,TRBJ1-4,TGTGCCAGCAGCACCGGCTTAGCAACTAATGAAAAACTGTTTTTT,CASSTGLATNEKLFF
-,TRBV10-3,-,TRBJ1-2,TGTGCCATCAGTGAGTCGAACTTTAACTATGGCTACACCTTC,CAISESNFNYGYTF
-,TRBV7-2,-,TRBJ2-7,TGTGCCAGCGGGGGCGGGACTGAAACCTACGAGCAGTACTTC,CASGGGTETYEQYF
many,TRBV7-2,TRBD2,TRBJ2-1,TGTGCCAGCAGCTTAGTATCGTTAGCGGGGGCCTATGAGCAGTTCTTC,CASSLVSLAGAYEQFF
-,TRBV24-1,-,TRBJ1-3,TGTGCCACCAGTGCGGACTCTGGAAACACCATATATTTT,CATSADSGNTIYF
-,TRBV6-5,-,TRBJ2-7,TGTGCCAGCAGGAGACAGGATTACCCCTACGAGCAGTACTTC,CASRRQDYPYEQYF
-,TRBV12-3/TRBV12-4,-,TRBJ1-6,TGTGCCAGCAGAATGTCTTCTTCACCCCTCCACTTT,CASRMSSSPLHF
-,TRBV28,-,TRBJ1-5,TGTGCCAGCAGTTTTCAGCCTCTTCTCAATCAGCCCCAGCATTTT,CASSFQPLLNQPQHF
once,TRBV6-2/TRBV6-3,-,TRBJ2-5,TGTGCCAGCAGTTACTCGTCAGGCCCCCAAGAGACCCAGTACTTC,CASSYSSGPQETQYF
-,TRBV15,-,TRBJ2-6,TGTGCCACCAGCAGGCTGAGGGTTTCTGGGGCCAACGTCCTGACTTTC,CATSRLRVSGANVLTF
-,TRBV15,-,TRBJ2-5,TGTGCCACCAGCAAAGCCGAGGGGTCAATCCAAGAGACCCAGTACTTC,CATSKAEGSIQETQYF
-,TRBV5-1,-,TRBJ2-3,TGCGCCAGCAGCTTGGGGCAGGGAGGTCACACAGATACGCAGTATTTT,CASSLGQGGHTDTQYF
-,TRBV7-9,TRBD1,TRBJ1-2,TGTGCCAGCAGCTTCGGGACAGGGGAAGGCTACACCTTC,CASSFGTGEGYTF
few,TRBV4-3,TRBD2,TRBJ2-7,TGCGCCAGCAGCCAAGACTACTTCGGTCGAGCGGGGGTCTCCTACGAGCAGTACTTC,CASSQDYFGRAGVSYEQYF
once,TRBV12-3/TRBV12-4,TRBD2,TRBJ2-1,TGTGCCAGCACCATACTAGCGGGGTCCCACGATGAGCAGTTCTTC,CASTILAGSHDEQFF
-,TRBV20-1,-,TRBJ1-4,TGCAGTGCTCGGAAGCGGGGAGGTGAAAAACTGTTTTTT,CSARKRGGEKLFF